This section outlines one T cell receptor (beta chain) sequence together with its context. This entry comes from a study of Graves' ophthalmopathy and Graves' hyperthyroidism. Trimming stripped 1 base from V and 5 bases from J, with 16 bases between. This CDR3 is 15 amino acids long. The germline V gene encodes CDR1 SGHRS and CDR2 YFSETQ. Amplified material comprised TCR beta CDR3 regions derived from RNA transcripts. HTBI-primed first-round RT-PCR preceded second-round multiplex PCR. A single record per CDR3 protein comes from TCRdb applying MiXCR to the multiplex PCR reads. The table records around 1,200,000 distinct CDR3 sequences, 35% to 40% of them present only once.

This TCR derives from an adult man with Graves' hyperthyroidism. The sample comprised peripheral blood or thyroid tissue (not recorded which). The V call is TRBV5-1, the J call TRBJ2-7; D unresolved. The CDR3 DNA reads TGCGCCAGCAGCTTGTCCCCAAGGTATCAGGACGAGCAGTACTTC. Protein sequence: CASSLSPRYQDEQYF.